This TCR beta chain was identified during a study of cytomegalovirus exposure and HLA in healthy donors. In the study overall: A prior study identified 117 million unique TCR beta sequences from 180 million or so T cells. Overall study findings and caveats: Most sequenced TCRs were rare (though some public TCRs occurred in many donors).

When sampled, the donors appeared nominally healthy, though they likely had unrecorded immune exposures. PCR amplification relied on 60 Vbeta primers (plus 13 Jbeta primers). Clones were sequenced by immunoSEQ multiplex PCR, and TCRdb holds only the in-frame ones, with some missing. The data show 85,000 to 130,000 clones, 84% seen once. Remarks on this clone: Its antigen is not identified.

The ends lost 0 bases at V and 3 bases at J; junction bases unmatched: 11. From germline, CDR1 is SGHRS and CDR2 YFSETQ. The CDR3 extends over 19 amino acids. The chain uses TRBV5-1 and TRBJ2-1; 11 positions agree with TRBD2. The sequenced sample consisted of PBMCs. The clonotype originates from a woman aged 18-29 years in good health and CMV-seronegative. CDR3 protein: CASSLVGPGLAELYNEQFF. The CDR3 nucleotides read TGCGCCAGCAGCTTGGTTGGACCGGGACTAGCGGAACTCTACAATGAGCAGTTCTTC.